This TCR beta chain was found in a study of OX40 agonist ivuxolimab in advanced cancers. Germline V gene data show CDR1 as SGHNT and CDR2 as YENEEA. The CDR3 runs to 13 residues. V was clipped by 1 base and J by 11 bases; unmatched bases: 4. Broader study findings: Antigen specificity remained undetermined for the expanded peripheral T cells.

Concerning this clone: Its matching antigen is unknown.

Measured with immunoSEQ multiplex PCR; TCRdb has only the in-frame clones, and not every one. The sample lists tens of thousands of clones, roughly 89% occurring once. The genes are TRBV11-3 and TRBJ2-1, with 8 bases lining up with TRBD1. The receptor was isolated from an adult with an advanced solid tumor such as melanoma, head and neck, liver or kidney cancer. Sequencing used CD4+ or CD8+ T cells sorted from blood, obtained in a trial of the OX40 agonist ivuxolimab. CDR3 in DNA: TGTGCCAGCAGCTTAGCCCAGGGGGCGAAGCAGTTCTTC. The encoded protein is CASSLAQGAKQFF.